The 12 T cell receptor beta chains listed next were all sequenced from one sample in a study of blood T cell repertoires in COVID-19. Sequencing was performed with immunoSEQ multiplex PCR; in TCRdb, only in-frame clones are kept and a portion is missing. This sample has a few hundred thousand clones, with 65% to 85% found just once. Sequences were obtained from peripheral blood. These TCRs come from a person aged 70 to 79 with COVID-19, enrolled during active disease.

The V and J genes are TRBV7-9 and TRBJ1-1; the D is unclear. This CDR3 comprises 13 residues. CDR1 and CDR2 (germline): SEHNR, FQNEAQ (reference sequence). The V and J ends lost 5 bases and 0 bases respectively, with 7 bases between them. For the CDR3, the DNA is TGTGCCAGCAGCGCGGTGATGAACACTGAAGCTTTCTTT. Its translation: CASSAVMNTEAFF.

This clone was seen a few times. The chain recombines TRBV9 with TRBJ1-5, with a tentative D call TRBD1 (6 bases). V was shortened by 3 bases and J by 7 bases, with 14 bases between the two germline ends. The length of the CDR3 is 14 residues. Germline CDR1 reads SGDLS; CDR2 reads YYNGEE. The CDR3 region has the DNA TGTGCCAGCAGCGCGGGAGGGGGGTCACAGCCCCAGCATTTT. It translates to CASSAGGGSQPQHF.

This rearrangement joins TRBV11-3 to TRBJ2-2; 10 bases fit TRBD2. The CDR3 extends over 15 amino acids. The ends lost 4 bases at V and 7 bases at J; junction bases unmatched: 6. In germline, CDR1 is SGHNT, CDR2 YENEEA. In nucleotides, the CDR3 is TGTGCCAGCAGCTACAGCGGGAGGGCCGGCGGGGAGCTGTTTTTT. It translates to CASSYSGRAGGELFF.

This rearrangement joins TRBV19 to TRBJ1-5, with 7 bases aligning to TRBD1. The germline V gene encodes CDR1 LNHDA and CDR2 SQIVND (reference sequence). The CDR3 has 18 residues. Unmatched junction bases numbered 15, after V lost 4 bases and J lost 3 bases. CDR3 amino acids: CASSTKGQTTKYNQPQHF. The CDR3 DNA is TGTGCCAGTAGTACGAAGGGACAGACGACGAAGTACAATCAGCCCCAGCATTTT.

This clone appeared once. The V call is TRBV30, the J call TRBJ2-4; D perhaps matches TRBD1 (7 bases). There are 15 residues in the CDR3. Germline V gene lookup returns CDR1 GTSNPN and CDR2 SVGIG (reference sequence). V shed 4 bases and J shed 1 base, with 14 bases lying between them. The CDR3 coding sequence is TGTGCCTGGAACCCCGGAGGGGGCGCCAAAAACATTCAGTACTTC. Translating gives CAWNPGGGAKNIQYF.

This chain connects TRBV7-6 to TRBJ2-5; no reliable D call. CDR3 length: 15 amino acids. The germline gives CDR1 SGHVS, CDR2 FNYEAQ. Trimming took off 4 bases at V and 2 bases at J, with 14 bases between the two ends. CDR3 sequence: CASSSASGWQETQYF. The CDR3 DNA is TGTGCCAGCAGCTCCGCATCGGGTTGGCAAGAGACCCAGTACTTC.

The chain recombines TRBV6-2 or TRBV6-3 with TRBJ1-1, with 7 bases identical to TRBD1. The CDR3 is 15 residues long. CDR1 is MNHEY, CDR2 SVGEGT, per germline. The J segment lost 0 bases and the V segment lost 5 bases, leaving 6 bases of the junction unmatched. The DNA of the CDR3 is TGTGCCAGCAGTCCATGGGGACAGTTGAACACTGAAGCTTTCTTT. Protein: CASSPWGQLNTEAFF.

The chain couples TRBV9 to TRBJ1-1, with D possibly matching TRBD1 (6 bases). CDR1 SGDLS and CDR2 YYNGEE come from the germline V gene. V gave up 2 bases and J gave up 2 bases, with 10 bases separating them. The CDR3 has 14 residues. The CDR3 here is CASSVDSLNTEAFF. The CDR3 coding sequence is TGTGCCAGCAGCGTGGACAGCCTTAACACTGAAGCTTTCTTT.

DNA for the CDR3: TGTGCCAGCAGCGGGACTAGCCGCAATGAGCAGTTCTTC. This encodes CASSGTSRNEQFF. V is TRBV28 and J is TRBJ2-1, with 9 bases fitting TRBD2. Trimming took 6 bases from V and 6 from J; bases not matched to a gene: 3. From germline, CDR1 is MDHEN and CDR2 SYDVKM. This CDR3 spans 13 amino acids.

The chain is built from TRBV9 and TRBJ1-2; no clear D gene. CDR1 is SGDLS, CDR2 YYNGEE, per germline. The germline V and J ends were trimmed by 0 bases and 5 bases, with 14 bases remaining between them. The CDR3 is made up of 15 amino acids. The CDR3 DNA is TGTGCCAGCAGCGTAGGGACCGCGGGGAGTTATGGCTACACCTTC. It specifies CASSVGTAGSYGYTF. Using reference TRBV9 and TRBJ1-2 for the parts outside the CDR3, the full variable domain is DSGVTQTPKHLITATGQRVTLRCSPRSGDLSVYWYQQSLDQGLQFLIQYYNGEERAKGNILERFSAQQFPDLHSELNLSSLELGDSALYFCASSVGTAGSYGYTFGSGTRLTVV.

The V and J genes are TRBV19 and TRBJ2-6, with D possibly being TRBD2 (6 bases). Germline V gene data show CDR1 as LNHDA and CDR2 as SQIVND (reference sequence). The CDR3 is 18 amino acids. V was pared by 3 bases and J by 4 bases, with 19 bases between. Here the CDR3 reads CASSMGRGLLSGANVLTF. CDR3 nucleotide sequence: TGTGCCAGTAGTATGGGGCGGGGTTTGCTATCCGGGGCCAACGTCCTGACTTTC.

This clone has a handful of counts. The rearrangement joins TRBV12-3 or TRBV12-4 to TRBJ1-4, with TRBD1 matching over 7 bases. V gave up 6 bases and J gave up 7 bases; unmatched junction bases: 2. The CDR3 runs 12 residues. In DNA, the CDR3 is TGTGCCAGCAGGACAGGGAGTGAAAAACTGTTTTTT. This encodes CASRTGSEKLFF.